This T cell receptor (beta chain) is drawn from a study of blood T cell repertoires in COVID-19. Across the study: Nucleic acid was either cDNA or gDNA, and it came from T cells, B-cell-depleted T cells, or PBMCs.

As handled by the study authors: Estimates of nucleated cell counts were drawn from the amplification of reference gene primers. Sequenced by immunoSEQ multiplex PCR; TCRdb stores in-frame clones only, minus some. V and J calls and clone size are given by that table; D and trimming were obtained from the DNA. This table holds about 81,000 clones, more than 75% found once. Per the germline V gene, CDR1 is SGHAT and CDR2 is FQNNGV. The CDR3 is 16 residues long. V gave up 6 bases and J gave up 4 bases; unmatched junction bases: 10. The sequenced sample consisted of peripheral blood. The chain joins TRBV11-2 to TRBJ2-2, with 8 bases fitting TRBD1. This receptor was taken from a woman aged 70-85 years with acute or convalescent COVID-19. The CDR3 region has the DNA TGTGCCAGCAGACTAGACAGGGGAGGAGGCACCGGGGAGCTGTTTTTT. Translation: CASRLDRGGGTGELFF. Using reference TRBV11-2 and TRBJ2-2 for the parts outside the CDR3, the full variable domain is EAGVAQSPRYKIIEKRQSVAFWCNPISGHATLYWYQQILGQGPKLLIQFQNNGVVDDSQLPKDRFSAERLKGVDSTLKIQPAKLEDSAVYLCASRLDRGGGTGELFFGEGSRLTVL.